The clone carrying this T cell receptor beta chain was detected only once. This specimen comes from a study of CD8 T cells in Susac syndrome. CDR1 and CDR2 from the germline V gene are PRHDT and FYEKMQ (reference sequence). V lost 2 bases to trimming and J lost 4 bases; unmatched junction nucleotides: 6. CDR3 size: 17 residues. An input of about 0.5 to 1 ug of RNA was subjected to reverse transcription using random hexamers. TCRdb re-analysed the immunoSEQ multiplex PCR reads in MiXCR, keeping a single row per CDR3 protein. The repertoire holds fewer than 350,000 distinct CDR3 sequences, with about 91% as singletons.

The TCR comes from a human donor with multiple sclerosis. The specimen was CD8+ T cells from PBMCs. The chain carries TRBV13 and TRBJ2-2; 11 nucleotides align to TRBD2. The CDR3: CASSLLLAGVSTGELFF. The CDR3 DNA sequence: TGTGCCAGCAGCTTATTACTAGCGGGAGTTAGCACCGGGGAGCTGTTTTTT.